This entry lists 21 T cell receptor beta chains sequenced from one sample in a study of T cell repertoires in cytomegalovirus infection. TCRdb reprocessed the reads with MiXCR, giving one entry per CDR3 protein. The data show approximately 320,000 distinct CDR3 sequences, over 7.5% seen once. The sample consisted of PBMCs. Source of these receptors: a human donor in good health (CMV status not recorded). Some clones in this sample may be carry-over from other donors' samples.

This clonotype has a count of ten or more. The CDR3 here is CASSSWGAEPQHF. The CDR3 bases are TGTGCCAGCAGCTCCTGGGGCGCGGAGCCCCAGCATTTT. This chain connects TRBV7-2 to TRBJ1-5; perhaps TRBD1 as D (5 bases). CDR3 size: 13 residues. Germline CDR1 is SGHTA and CDR2 is FQGNSA. With 4 bases removed from V and 8 bases from J, the gap between germline ends came to 12 bases.

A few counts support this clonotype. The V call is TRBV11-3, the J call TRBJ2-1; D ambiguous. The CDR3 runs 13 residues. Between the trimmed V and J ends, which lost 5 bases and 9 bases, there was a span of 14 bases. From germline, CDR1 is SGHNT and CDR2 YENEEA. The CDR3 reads CASSLGLFGEQFF. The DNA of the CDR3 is TGTGCCAGCAGCCTGGGATTGTTTGGTGAGCAGTTCTTC.

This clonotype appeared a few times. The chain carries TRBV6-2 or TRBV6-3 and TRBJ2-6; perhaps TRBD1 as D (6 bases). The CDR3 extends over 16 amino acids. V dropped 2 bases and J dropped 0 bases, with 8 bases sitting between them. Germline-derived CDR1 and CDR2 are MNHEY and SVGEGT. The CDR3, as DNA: TGTGCCAGCAGTTACGAGGGGGTCTCTGGGGCCAACGTCCTGACTTTC. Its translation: CASSYEGVSGANVLTF.

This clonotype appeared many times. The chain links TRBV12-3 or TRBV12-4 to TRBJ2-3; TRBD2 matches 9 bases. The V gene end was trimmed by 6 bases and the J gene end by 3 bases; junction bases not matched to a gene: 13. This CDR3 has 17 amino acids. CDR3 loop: CASSHPGGGGATDTQYF. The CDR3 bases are TGTGCCAGCAGCCACCCCGGGGGCGGGGGGGCAACAGATACGCAGTATTTT.

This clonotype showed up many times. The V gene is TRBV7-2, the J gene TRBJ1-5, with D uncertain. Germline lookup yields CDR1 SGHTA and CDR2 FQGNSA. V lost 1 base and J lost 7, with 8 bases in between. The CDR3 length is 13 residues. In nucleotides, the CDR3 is TGTGCCAGCAGCTTAGAACCACGCCAGCCCCAGCATTTT. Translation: CASSLEPRQPQHF.

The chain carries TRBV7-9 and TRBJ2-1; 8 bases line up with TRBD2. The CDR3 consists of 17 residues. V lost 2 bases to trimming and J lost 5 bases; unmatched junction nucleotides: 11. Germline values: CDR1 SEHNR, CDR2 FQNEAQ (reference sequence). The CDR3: CASSLKMRLATHNEQFF. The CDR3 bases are TGTGCCAGCAGCTTAAAAATGCGACTAGCGACCCACAATGAGCAGTTCTTC.

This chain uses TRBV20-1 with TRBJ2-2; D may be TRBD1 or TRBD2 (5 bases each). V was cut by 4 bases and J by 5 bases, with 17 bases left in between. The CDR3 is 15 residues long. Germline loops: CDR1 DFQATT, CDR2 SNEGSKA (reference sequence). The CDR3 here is CSAKKTVGVTGELFF. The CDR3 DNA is TGCAGTGCTAAGAAGACAGTGGGGGTGACCGGGGAGCTGTTTTTT.

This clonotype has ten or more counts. The DNA of the CDR3 is TGTGCCAGCAGCCCGCAGGCTTTTGCCACTGAAGCTTTCTTT. It translates to CASSPQAFATEAFF. The chain employs TRBV7-2 and TRBJ1-1; D gene unclear. The CDR3 is 14 amino acids. CDR1 SGHTA and CDR2 FQGNSA come from the germline V gene. V gave up 5 bases and J gave up 4 bases, with 14 bases separating them.

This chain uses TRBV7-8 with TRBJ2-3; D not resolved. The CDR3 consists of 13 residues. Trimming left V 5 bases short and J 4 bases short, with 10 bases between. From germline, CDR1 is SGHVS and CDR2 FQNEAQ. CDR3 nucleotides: TGTGCCAGCAGCCCCCCATATGCAGATACGCAGTATTTT. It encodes CASSPPYADTQYF.

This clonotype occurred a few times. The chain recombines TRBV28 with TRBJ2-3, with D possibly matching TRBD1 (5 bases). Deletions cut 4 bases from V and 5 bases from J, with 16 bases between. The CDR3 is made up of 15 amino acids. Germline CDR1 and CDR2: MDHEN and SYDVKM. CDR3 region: CASSSQGAGKDTQYF. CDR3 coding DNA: TGTGCCAGCAGTTCTCAAGGGGCAGGAAAAGATACGCAGTATTTT.

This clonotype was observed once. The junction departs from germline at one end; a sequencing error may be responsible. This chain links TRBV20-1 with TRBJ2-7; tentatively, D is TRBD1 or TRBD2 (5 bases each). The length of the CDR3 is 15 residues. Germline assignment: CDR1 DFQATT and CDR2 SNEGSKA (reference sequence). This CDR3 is CNASQPGPRTYEQYF. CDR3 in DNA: TGCAATGCTAGCCAACCGGGACCGAGAACCTACGAGCAGTACTTC.

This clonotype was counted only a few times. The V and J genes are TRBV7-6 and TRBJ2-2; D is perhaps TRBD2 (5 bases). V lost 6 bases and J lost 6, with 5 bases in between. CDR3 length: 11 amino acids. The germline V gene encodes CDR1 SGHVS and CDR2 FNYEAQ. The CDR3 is CASREAGELFF. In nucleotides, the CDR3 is TGTGCCAGCAGGGAGGCCGGGGAGCTGTTTTTT.

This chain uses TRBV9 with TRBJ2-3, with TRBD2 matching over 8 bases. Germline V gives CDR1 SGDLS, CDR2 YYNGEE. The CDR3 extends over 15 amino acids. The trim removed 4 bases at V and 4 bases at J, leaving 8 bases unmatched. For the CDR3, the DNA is TGTGCCAGCAGCATCTACGGGACTAGTGCAGATACGCAGTATTTT. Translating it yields CASSIYGTSADTQYF.

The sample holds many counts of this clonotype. The DNA of the CDR3 is TGTGCCAGCAGCTTAGAGCTGGGGGGGGGCTACGAGCAGTACTTC. Its translation: CASSLELGGGYEQYF. The chain combines TRBV7-8 with TRBJ2-7; 7 bases match TRBD2. There are 15 residues in the CDR3. V shed 1 base and J 3 bases; nucleotides not matched to a gene: 6. Germline CDR1 is SGHVS and CDR2 is FQNEAQ.

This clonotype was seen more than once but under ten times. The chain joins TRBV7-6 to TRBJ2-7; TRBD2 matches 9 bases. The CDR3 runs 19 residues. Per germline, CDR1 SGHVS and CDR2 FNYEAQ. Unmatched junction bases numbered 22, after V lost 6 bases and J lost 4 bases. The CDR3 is CASRRKDQLEAGGPYEQYF. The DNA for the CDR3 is TGTGCCAGCAGAAGAAAGGACCAACTGGAAGCGGGAGGCCCGTACGAGCAGTACTTC.

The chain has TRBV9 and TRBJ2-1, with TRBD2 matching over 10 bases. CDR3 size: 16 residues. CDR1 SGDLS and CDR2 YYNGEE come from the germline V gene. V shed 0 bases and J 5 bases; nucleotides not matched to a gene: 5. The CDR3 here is CASSVGSGRAHNEQFF. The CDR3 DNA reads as TGTGCCAGCAGCGTAGGAAGCGGGAGGGCCCACAATGAGCAGTTCTTC.

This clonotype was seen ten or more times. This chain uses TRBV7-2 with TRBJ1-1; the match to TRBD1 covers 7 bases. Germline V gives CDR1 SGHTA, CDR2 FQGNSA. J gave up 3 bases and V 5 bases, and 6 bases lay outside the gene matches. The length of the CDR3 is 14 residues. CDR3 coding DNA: TGTGCCAGCAGCGAGGGGGCCGGGGACACTGAAGCTTTCTTT. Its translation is CASSEGAGDTEAFF.

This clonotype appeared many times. CDR3 sequence (DNA): TGCAGTGCTAGAGAGCCCTCCACCTATGGCTACACCTTC. This gives the protein CSAREPSTYGYTF. This chain joins TRBV20-1 and TRBJ1-2; D is undetermined. Germline CDR1 reads DFQATT; CDR2 reads SNEGSKA (reference sequence). This CDR3 region has 13 residues. V was cut by 0 bases and J by 4 bases, with 9 bases left in between.

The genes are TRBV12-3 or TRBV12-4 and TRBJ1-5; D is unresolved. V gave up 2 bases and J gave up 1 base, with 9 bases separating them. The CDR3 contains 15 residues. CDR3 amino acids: CASSLSVRSNQPQHF. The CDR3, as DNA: TGTGCCAGCAGTTTATCAGTACGGAGCAATCAGCCCCAGCATTTT.

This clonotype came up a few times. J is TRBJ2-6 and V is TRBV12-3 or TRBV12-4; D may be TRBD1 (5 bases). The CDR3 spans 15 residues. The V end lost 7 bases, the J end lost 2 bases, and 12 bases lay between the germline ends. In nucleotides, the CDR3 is TGTGCCAGCAATTCATTAGGGGCTGGGGCCAACGTCCTGACTTTC. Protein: CASNSLGAGANVLTF.

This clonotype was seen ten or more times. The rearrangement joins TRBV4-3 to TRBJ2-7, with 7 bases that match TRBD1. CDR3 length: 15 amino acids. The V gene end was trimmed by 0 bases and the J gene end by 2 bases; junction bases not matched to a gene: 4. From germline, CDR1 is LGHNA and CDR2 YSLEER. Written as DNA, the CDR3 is TGCGCCAGCAGCCAAGATTGGCAGGGGGCCTACGAGCAGTACTTC. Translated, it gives CASSQDWQGAYEQYF.